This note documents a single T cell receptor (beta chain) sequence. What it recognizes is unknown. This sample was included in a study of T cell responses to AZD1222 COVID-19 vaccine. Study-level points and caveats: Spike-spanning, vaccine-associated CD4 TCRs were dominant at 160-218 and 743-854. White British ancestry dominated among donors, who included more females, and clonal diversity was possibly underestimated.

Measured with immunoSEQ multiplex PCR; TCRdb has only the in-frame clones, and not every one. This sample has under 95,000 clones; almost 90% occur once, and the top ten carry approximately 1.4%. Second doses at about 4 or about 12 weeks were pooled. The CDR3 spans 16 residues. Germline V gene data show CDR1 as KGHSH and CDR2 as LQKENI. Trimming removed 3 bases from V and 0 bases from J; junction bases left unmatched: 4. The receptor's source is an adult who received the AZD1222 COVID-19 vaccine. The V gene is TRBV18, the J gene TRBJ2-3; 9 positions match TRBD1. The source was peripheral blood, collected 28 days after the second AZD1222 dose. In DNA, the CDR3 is TGTGCCAGCTCACCTGGGACAGGGACTAGCACAGATACGCAGTATTTT. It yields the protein CASSPGTGTSTDTQYF.